A selection of T cell receptor beta chains follows, all from one sample in a study of blood T cell repertoires in COVID-19. Repertoires were generated with immunoSEQ multiplex PCR, while TCRdb's copy carries only in-frame clones and drops some. The table records 150,000 or so clones, about four fifths of them present only once. Sequencing was performed on peripheral blood. The receptors were gathered from a woman aged 60-75 years with COVID-19, enrolled during active disease. The CDR3 runs from the conserved cysteine through the conserved F or W. The order of the fields is clone size, V gene, J gene, CDR3 length, D gene, CDR3 protein, CDR3 DNA. The D gene is left open where the match is weak. Where a row states a size, it is once, few, many or the class of an expanded clone; other rows omit it.

clone size: NA; V gene: TRBV3-1/TRBV3-2; J gene: TRBJ1-6; CDR3 length: 14; D gene: NA; CDR3 protein: CASSQGQTNSPLHF; CDR3 DNA: TGTGCCAGCAGCCAAGGACAGACCAATTCACCCCTCCACTTT
clone size: many; V gene: TRBV2; J gene: TRBJ2-1; CDR3 length: 18; D gene: TRBD1; CDR3 protein: CASSVRPGDRVGDNEQFF; CDR3 DNA: TGTGCCAGCAGTGTTAGGCCCGGCGACAGGGTAGGCGACAATGAGCAGTTCTTC
clone size: NA; V gene: TRBV11-2; J gene: TRBJ2-5; CDR3 length: 15; D gene: TRBD2; CDR3 protein: CASSGQRGGQETQYF; CDR3 DNA: TGTGCCAGCTCCGGACAGCGGGGGGGACAAGAGACCCAGTACTTC
clone size: NA; V gene: TRBV6-6; J gene: TRBJ2-7; CDR3 length: 15; D gene: TRBD1; CDR3 protein: CASSFETGGLYEQYF; CDR3 DNA: TGTGCCAGCAGTTTTGAGACAGGGGGCTTGTACGAGCAGTACTTC
clone size: NA; V gene: TRBV2; J gene: TRBJ2-3; CDR3 length: 12; D gene: NA; CDR3 protein: CASSSDYGTQYF; CDR3 DNA: TGTGCCAGCAGCTCGGACTATGGGACGCAGTATTTT
clone size: NA; V gene: TRBV25-1; J gene: TRBJ2-5; CDR3 length: 16; D gene: NA; CDR3 protein: CASSEVLRTSQETQYF; CDR3 DNA: TGTGCCAGCAGTGAAGTTTTGCGGACAAGCCAAGAGACCCAGTACTTC
clone size: NA; V gene: TRBV5-6; J gene: TRBJ2-7; CDR3 length: 14; D gene: NA; CDR3 protein: CASSAGPTNYEQYF; CDR3 DNA: TGTGCCAGCAGCGCGGGACCCACGAACTACGAGCAGTACTTC
clone size: once; V gene: TRBV19; J gene: TRBJ2-2; CDR3 length: 15; D gene: NA; CDR3 protein: CASSIPFANTGELFF; CDR3 DNA: TGTGCCAGTAGTATCCCCTTCGCGAACACCGGGGAGCTGTTTTTT
clone size: NA; V gene: TRBV5-1; J gene: TRBJ2-3; CDR3 length: 19; D gene: TRBD2; CDR3 protein: CASSPGRWGTSGGTDTQYF; CDR3 DNA: TGCGCCAGCAGCCCCGGCCGGTGGGGAACTAGCGGGGGCACAGATACGCAGTATTTT
clone size: NA; V gene: TRBV7-2; J gene: TRBJ1-5; CDR3 length: 15; D gene: NA; CDR3 protein: CASSPRSQGAQPQHF; CDR3 DNA: TGTGCCAGCAGCCCAAGGAGTCAGGGCGCTCAGCCCCAGCATTTT
clone size: few; V gene: TRBV28; J gene: TRBJ2-1; CDR3 length: 16; D gene: NA; CDR3 protein: CASSSSGRRPYNEQFF; CDR3 DNA: TGTGCCAGCAGTTCCTCTGGACGGAGGCCGTACAATGAGCAGTTCTTC
clone size: NA; V gene: TRBV6-2/TRBV6-3; J gene: TRBJ1-4; CDR3 length: 14; D gene: NA; CDR3 protein: CASSHRDFREKLFF; CDR3 DNA: TGTGCCAGCAGCCACAGGGATTTCCGGGAAAAACTGTTTTTT
clone size: NA; V gene: TRBV30; J gene: TRBJ1-1; CDR3 length: 16; D gene: NA; CDR3 protein: CAWSVPRAGPWTEAFF; CDR3 DNA: TGTGCCTGGAGTGTCCCTAGGGCAGGGCCATGGACTGAAGCTTTCTTT
clone size: NA; V gene: TRBV6-5; J gene: TRBJ2-3; CDR3 length: 15; D gene: TRBD2; CDR3 protein: CATSLLAGETDTQYF; CDR3 DNA: TGTGCCACCTCTCTACTAGCGGGTGAGACAGATACGCAGTATTTT
clone size: NA; V gene: TRBV6-2/TRBV6-3; J gene: TRBJ2-5; CDR3 length: 16; D gene: TRBD1; CDR3 protein: CASSYSGTGHWKTQYF; CDR3 DNA: TGTGCCAGCAGTTACTCGGGGACAGGCCATTGGAAGACCCAGTACTTC
clone size: NA; V gene: TRBV12-3/TRBV12-4; J gene: TRBJ1-3; CDR3 length: 13; D gene: NA; CDR3 protein: CASSLDRGNTIYF; CDR3 DNA: TGTGCCAGCAGTTTAGACAGGGGAAACACCATATATTTT
clone size: NA; V gene: TRBV7-2; J gene: TRBJ1-5; CDR3 length: 13; D gene: NA; CDR3 protein: CASSQTAGQPQHF; CDR3 DNA: TGTGCCAGCAGCCAGACCGCAGGTCAGCCCCAGCATTTT
clone size: NA; V gene: TRBV2; J gene: TRBJ2-4; CDR3 length: 16; D gene: NA; CDR3 protein: CASSDRAGLAKNIQYF; CDR3 DNA: TGTGCCAGCAGTGATCGGGCAGGGTTAGCCAAAAACATTCAGTACTTC
clone size: once; V gene: TRBV5-1; J gene: TRBJ1-4; CDR3 length: 14; D gene: NA; CDR3 protein: CASSLAEGNEKLFF; CDR3 DNA: TGCGCCAGCAGCTTGGCAGAGGGTAATGAAAAACTGTTTTTT
clone size: NA; V gene: TRBV3-1/TRBV3-2; J gene: TRBJ2-3; CDR3 length: 14; D gene: TRBD1; CDR3 protein: CASSSGQGADTQYF; CDR3 DNA: TGTGCCAGCAGCTCAGGACAGGGTGCAGATACGCAGTATTTT
clone size: NA; V gene: TRBV28; J gene: TRBJ2-1; CDR3 length: 16; D gene: NA; CDR3 protein: CASTHTGRGGAEEQFF; CDR3 DNA: TGTGCCAGCACTCACACGGGACGCGGGGGCGCCGAAGAGCAGTTCTTC
clone size: NA; V gene: TRBV6-5; J gene: TRBJ2-3; CDR3 length: 15; D gene: TRBD2; CDR3 protein: CASASSGAHTDTQYF; CDR3 DNA: TGTGCCAGCGCAAGCAGCGGGGCTCACACAGATACGCAGTATTTT
clone size: NA; V gene: TRBV7-9; J gene: TRBJ2-1; CDR3 length: 15; D gene: TRBD2; CDR3 protein: CASSWTSGSLAEQFF; CDR3 DNA: TGTGCCAGCAGCTGGACTAGCGGGAGCTTGGCTGAGCAGTTCTTC
clone size: NA; V gene: TRBV3-1/TRBV3-2; J gene: TRBJ1-6; CDR3 length: 15; D gene: TRBD1; CDR3 protein: CASSQGTGGNSPLHF; CDR3 DNA: TGTGCCAGCAGCCAAGGAACAGGGGGCAATTCACCCCTCCACTTT
clone size: NA; V gene: TRBV19; J gene: TRBJ1-1; CDR3 length: 12; D gene: NA; CDR3 protein: CASSITGREAFF; CDR3 DNA: TGTGCCAGTAGTATCACAGGGCGAGAAGCTTTCTTT